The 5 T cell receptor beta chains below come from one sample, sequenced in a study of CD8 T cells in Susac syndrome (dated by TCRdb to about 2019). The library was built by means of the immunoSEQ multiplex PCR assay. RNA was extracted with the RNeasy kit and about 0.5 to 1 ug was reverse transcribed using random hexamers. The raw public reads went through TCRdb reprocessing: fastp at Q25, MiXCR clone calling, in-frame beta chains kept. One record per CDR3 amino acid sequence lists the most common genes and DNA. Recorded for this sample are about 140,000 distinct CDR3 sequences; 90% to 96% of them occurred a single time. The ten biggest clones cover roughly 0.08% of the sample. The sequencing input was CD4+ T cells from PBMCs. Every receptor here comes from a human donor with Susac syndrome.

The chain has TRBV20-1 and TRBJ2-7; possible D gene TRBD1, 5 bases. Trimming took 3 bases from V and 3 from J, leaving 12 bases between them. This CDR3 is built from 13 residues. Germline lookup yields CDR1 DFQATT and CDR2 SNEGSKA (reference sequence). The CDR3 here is CSASVRDVYEQYF. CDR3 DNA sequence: TGCAGTGCTAGTGTCAGGGATGTCTACGAGCAGTACTTC.

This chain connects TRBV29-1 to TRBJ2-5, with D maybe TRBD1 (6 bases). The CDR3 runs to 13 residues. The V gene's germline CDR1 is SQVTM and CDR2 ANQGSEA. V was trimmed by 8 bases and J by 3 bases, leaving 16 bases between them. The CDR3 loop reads CSTQTGIEETQYF. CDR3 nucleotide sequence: TGCAGCACCCAAACAGGGATAGAAGAGACCCAGTACTTC.

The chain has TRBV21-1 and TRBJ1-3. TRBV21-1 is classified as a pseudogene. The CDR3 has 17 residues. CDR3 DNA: TGTGCCAGCAGCCAAGAGGAGAGGCATTGCTCTGGAAACACCATATATTTT. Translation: CASSQEERHCSGNTIYF.

The CDR3 coding sequence is TGTGCCAGCAGCCCAGGACAGGTCTACTATGGCTACACCTTC. Translated, it gives CASSPGQVYYGYTF. This rearrangement joins TRBV7-9 to TRBJ1-2, with 7 bases matching TRBD1. The V gene's germline CDR1 is SEHNR and CDR2 FQNEAQ (reference sequence). V was clipped by 5 bases and J by 3 bases; unmatched bases: 6. The CDR3 is made up of 14 amino acids.

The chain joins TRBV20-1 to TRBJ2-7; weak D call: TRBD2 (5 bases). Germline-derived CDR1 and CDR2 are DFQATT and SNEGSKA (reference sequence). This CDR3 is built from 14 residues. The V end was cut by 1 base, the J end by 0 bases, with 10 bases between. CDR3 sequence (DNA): TGCAGTGCTAGAGCCCCGGGGAGCTCCTACGAGCAGTACTTC. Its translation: CSARAPGSSYEQYF.